The present entry profiles one TCR beta chain with its context. TCRdb recomputed calls from the RACE reads with MiXCR, one row per CDR3 protein. Among approximately 160,000 distinct CDR3 sequences listed, roughly 26% were seen once. The data are from a study of human T cells and chemical hapten exposure. The CDR3 length is 17 residues. Germline CDR1 is MGHDK and CDR2 is SYGVNS. Trimming left V 6 bases short and J 1 base short, with 18 bases between. Time point indicated: patch test 3, about 24 weeks after DPC sensitization. Stated treatment: therapeutic diphenylcyclopropenone sensitization with weekly scalp DPC.

The input for sequencing was whole blood, taken in connection with sensitization to the hapten diphenylcyclopropenone (DPC). The clonotype comes from a woman aged 18-30 years with alopecia areata. Some clones in this sample may be carry-over from other donors' samples. The J gene is TRBJ2-2, the V gene TRBV25-1; D is perhaps TRBD1 (6 bases). The CDR3 here is CASSPPPGHKNTGELFF. The CDR3 DNA is TGTGCCAGCAGCCCACCTCCGGGACACAAGAACACCGGGGAGCTGTTTTTT.